The 10 T cell receptor beta chains listed next were all sequenced from one sample in a study of T cell changes during pregnancy in multiple sclerosis. Assay used: immunoSEQ multiplex PCR; TCRdb lists only in-frame clones, some missing. The sample has about 100,000 clones; about nine tenths are singletons. Sequencing was performed on peripheral blood, taken in the third trimester of pregnancy. The receptors were gathered from a female donor in good health, enrolled as a control in a pregnancy study.

The chain uses TRBV19 and TRBJ2-5; 7 bases line up with TRBD1. The germline V gene encodes CDR1 LNHDA and CDR2 SQIVND (reference sequence). V was pared by 7 bases and J by 2 bases, with 4 bases of the junction left unmatched. The length of the CDR3 is 13 residues. CDR3 amino acids: CASKATGQETQYF. For the CDR3, the DNA is TGTGCCAGTAAGGCGACAGGGCAAGAGACCCAGTACTTC.

The V gene is TRBV7-3, the J gene TRBJ2-2, with TRBD2 matching over 8 bases. The germline V gene encodes CDR1 SGHTA and CDR2 FQGTGA. The CDR3 loop spans 16 amino acids. The V segment lost 5 bases and the J segment 5 bases; nucleotides outside the gene matches: 10. In DNA, the CDR3 is TGTGCCAGCAGCCGGAGCGGGGGCCTGGGTACCGGGGAGCTGTTTTTT. It yields the protein CASSRSGGLGTGELFF.

This chain connects TRBV27 to TRBJ2-1, with D possibly matching TRBD2 (5 bases). The CDR3 totals 16 residues. V was trimmed by 6 bases and J by 7 bases, leaving 22 bases between them. Germline-derived CDR1 and CDR2 are MNHEY and SMNVEV (reference sequence). Written as DNA, the CDR3 is TGTGCCAGCAGACGACCCGGACTCGAAAAGGATAATGAGCAGTTCTTC. Its protein product is CASRRPGLEKDNEQFF.

This clone occurred a few times. The V call is TRBV7-9, the J call TRBJ1-4; 10 bases are a match to TRBD1. Germline V gene lookup returns CDR1 SEHNR and CDR2 FQNEAQ (reference sequence). The CDR3 is 14 amino acids. V was clipped by 5 bases and J by 7 bases; unmatched bases: 4. The CDR3 reads CASSHRDRGEKLFF. The CDR3 DNA reads as TGTGCCAGCAGCCACCGGGACAGGGGTGAAAAACTGTTTTTT.

This chain connects TRBV5-5 to TRBJ2-6, with 9 bases matching TRBD2. Germline V lookup: CDR1 SGHKS, CDR2 YYEKEE (reference sequence). The CDR3 runs to 17 residues. Unmatched junction bases numbered 3, after V lost 2 bases and J lost 0 bases. The CDR3, as DNA: TGTGCCAGCAGCTTAAGCGGGGGGACCTCTGGGGCCAACGTCCTGACTTTC. The encoded protein is CASSLSGGTSGANVLTF.

This clone was recorded once. The chain joins TRBV19 to TRBJ1-3; 7 nucleotides align to TRBD1. CDR1 and CDR2 (germline): LNHDA, SQIVND (reference sequence). This CDR3 has 14 residues. The V and J ends lost 5 bases and 4 bases, in that order; junction bases with no gene match: 5. This CDR3 reads CASSGRGNGNTIYF. In DNA form, the CDR3 reads TGTGCCAGTAGTGGCAGGGGGAACGGAAACACCATATATTTT. The full variable domain, in which reference TRBV19 and TRBJ1-3 provide the parts outside the CDR3, is DGGITQSPKYLFRKEGQNVTLSCEQNLNHDAMYWYRQDPGQGLRLIYYSQIVNDFQKGDIAEGYSVSREKKESFPLTVTSAQKNPTAFYLCASSGRGNGNTIYFGEGSWLTVV.

The CDR3 DNA reads TGTGCCAGTAGTATTCGCTGGACAGGGGGCGCGCGCGTCCTTTCTGGCGAGCAGTACTTC. Protein product: CASSIRWTGGARVLSGEQYF. This chain connects TRBV19 to TRBJ2-7; 11 positions match TRBD1. The CDR3 length is 20 residues. Germline V CDR1 and CDR2: LNHDA, SQIVND (reference sequence). J was trimmed by 6 bases and V by 3 bases; bases with no gene match: 22.

This sequence joins TRBV11-3 and TRBJ2-7; 9 nucleotides line up with TRBD1. Germline values: CDR1 SGHNT, CDR2 YENEEA. Unmatched junction bases numbered 12, after V lost 1 base and J lost 5 bases. The CDR3 covers 17 residues. Written as DNA, the CDR3 is TGTGCCAGCAGCTTAGTAGGTTTTGGGACAGGGATGGACGAGCAGTACTTC. It codes for CASSLVGFGTGMDEQYF.

This chain links TRBV18 with TRBJ2-7; D is ambiguous. The CDR3 contains 12 residues. The V gene's germline CDR1 is KGHSH and CDR2 LQKENI. Between the trimmed V and J ends, which lost 3 bases and 0 bases, there was a span of 3 bases. The CDR3 loop reads CASSPSSYEQYF. CDR3 nucleotide sequence: TGTGCCAGCTCACCCAGCTCCTACGAGCAGTACTTC.

The V and J genes are TRBV29-1 and TRBJ2-7; perhaps TRBD1 as D (6 bases). The CDR3 spans 12 residues. V lost 7 bases to trimming and J lost 4 bases, with 14 bases between them. CDR1 is SQVTM and CDR2 is ANQGSEA in the germline V gene. CDR3 coding DNA: TGCAGCGCTATGGGGGCAGGGTACGAGCAGTACTTC. It is translated as CSAMGAGYEQYF.